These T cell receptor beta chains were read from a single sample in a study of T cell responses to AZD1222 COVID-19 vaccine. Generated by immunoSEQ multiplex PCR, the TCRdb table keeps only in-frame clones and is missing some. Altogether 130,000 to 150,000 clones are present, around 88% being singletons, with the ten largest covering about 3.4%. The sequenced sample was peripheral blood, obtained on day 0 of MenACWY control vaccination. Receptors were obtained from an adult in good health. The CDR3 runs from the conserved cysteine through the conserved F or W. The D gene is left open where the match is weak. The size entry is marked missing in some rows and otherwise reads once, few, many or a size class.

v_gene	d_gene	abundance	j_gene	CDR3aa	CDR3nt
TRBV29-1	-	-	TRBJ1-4	CSVEDLLEKLFF	TGCAGCGTTGAAGATCTTCTGGAAAAACTGTTTTTT
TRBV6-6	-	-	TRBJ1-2	CASNGGQNYGYTF	TGTGCCAGCAACGGAGGACAGAACTATGGCTACACCTTC
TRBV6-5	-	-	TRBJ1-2	CATRGVWGYTF	TGTGCCACCCGGGGGGTATGGGGCTACACCTTC
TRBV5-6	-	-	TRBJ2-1	CASSLGSEQFF	TGTGCCAGCAGCTTAGGGTCCGAGCAGTTCTTC
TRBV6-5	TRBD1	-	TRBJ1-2	CASSLDRDYGYTF	TGTGCCAGCAGCTTGGACAGGGACTATGGCTACACCTTC
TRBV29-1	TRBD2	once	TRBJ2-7	CSVLLALEQYF	TGCAGCGTTCTACTAGCGCTCGAGCAGTACTTC
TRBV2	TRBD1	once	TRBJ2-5	CASSWTGGRETQYF	TGTGCCAGCAGTTGGACAGGGGGCCGGGAGACCCAGTACTTC
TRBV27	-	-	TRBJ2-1	CASSAIFGHRGRLNEQFF	TGTGCCAGCAGTGCAATTTTCGGACACCGTGGTCGATTGAATGAGCAGTTCTTC
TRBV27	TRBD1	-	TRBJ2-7	CASSLGGQGESEQYF	TGTGCCAGCAGTTTAGGGGGACAGGGAGAAAGCGAGCAGTACTTC
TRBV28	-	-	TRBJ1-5	CASSFTSQPQHF	TGTGCCAGCAGTTTCACGTCTCAGCCCCAGCATTTT
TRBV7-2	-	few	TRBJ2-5	CASSLVRGQETQYF	TGTGCCAGCAGCTTAGTGCGGGGACAAGAGACCCAGTACTTC
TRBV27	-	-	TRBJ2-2	CASKAERRNGELFF	TGTGCCAGCAAGGCCGAGAGAAGGAACGGGGAGCTGTTTTTT
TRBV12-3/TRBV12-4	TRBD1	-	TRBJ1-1	CASGQDYTEAFF	TGTGCCAGCGGACAGGACTACACTGAAGCTTTCTTT
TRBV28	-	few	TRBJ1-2	CASSLMSYYGYTF	TGTGCCAGCAGTTTAATGAGCTACTATGGCTACACCTTC
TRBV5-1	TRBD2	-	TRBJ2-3	CASSLSGGSDTQYF	TGCGCCAGCAGCTTATCGGGGGGGTCGGATACGCAGTATTTT
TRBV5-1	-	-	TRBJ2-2	CASSLAGQPNTGELFF	TGCGCCAGCAGCTTGGCGGGGCAGCCGAACACCGGGGAGCTGTTTTTT
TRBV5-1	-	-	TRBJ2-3	CASSLEPRQPTDTQYF	TGCGCCAGCAGCTTGGAGCCGAGACAGCCCACAGATACGCAGTATTTT